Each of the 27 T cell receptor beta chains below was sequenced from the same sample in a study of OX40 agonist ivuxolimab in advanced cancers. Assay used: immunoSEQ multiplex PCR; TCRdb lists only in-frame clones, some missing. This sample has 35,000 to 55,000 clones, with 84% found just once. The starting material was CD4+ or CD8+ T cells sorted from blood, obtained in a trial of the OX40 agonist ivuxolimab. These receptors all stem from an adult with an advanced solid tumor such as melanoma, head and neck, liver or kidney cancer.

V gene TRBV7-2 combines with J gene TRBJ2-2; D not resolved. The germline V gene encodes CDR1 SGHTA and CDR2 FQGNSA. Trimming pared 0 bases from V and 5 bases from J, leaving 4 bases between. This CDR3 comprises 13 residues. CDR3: CASSLAGTGELFF. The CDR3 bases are TGTGCCAGCAGCTTAGCAGGGACCGGGGAGCTGTTTTTT.

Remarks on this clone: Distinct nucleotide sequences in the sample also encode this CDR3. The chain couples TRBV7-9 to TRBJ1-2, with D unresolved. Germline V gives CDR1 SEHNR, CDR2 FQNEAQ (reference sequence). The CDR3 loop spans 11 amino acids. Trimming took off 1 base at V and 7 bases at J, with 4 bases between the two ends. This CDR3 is CASSLGSGYTF. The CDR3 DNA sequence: TGTGCCAGCAGCTTAGGGAGTGGCTACACCTTC. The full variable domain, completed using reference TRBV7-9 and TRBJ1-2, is DTGVSQNPRHKITKRGQNVTFRCDPISEHNRLYWYRQTLGQGPEFLTYFQNEAQLEKSRLLSDRFSAERPKGSFSTLEIQRTEQGDSAMYLCASSLGSGYTFGSGTRLTVV.

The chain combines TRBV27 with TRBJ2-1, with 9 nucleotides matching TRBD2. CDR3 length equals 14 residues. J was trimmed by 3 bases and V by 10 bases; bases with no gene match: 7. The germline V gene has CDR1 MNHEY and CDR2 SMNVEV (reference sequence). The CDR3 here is CATWAGGLYNEQFF. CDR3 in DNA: TGTGCCACCTGGGCGGGGGGGCTCTACAATGAGCAGTTCTTC.

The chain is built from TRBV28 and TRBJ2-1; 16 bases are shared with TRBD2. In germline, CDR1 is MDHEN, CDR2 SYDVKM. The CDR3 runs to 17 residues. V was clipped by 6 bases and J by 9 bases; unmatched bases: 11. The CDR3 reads CASRKPGLAGGSREQFF. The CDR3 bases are TGTGCCAGCAGAAAGCCGGGACTAGCGGGAGGGTCGCGTGAGCAGTTCTTC.

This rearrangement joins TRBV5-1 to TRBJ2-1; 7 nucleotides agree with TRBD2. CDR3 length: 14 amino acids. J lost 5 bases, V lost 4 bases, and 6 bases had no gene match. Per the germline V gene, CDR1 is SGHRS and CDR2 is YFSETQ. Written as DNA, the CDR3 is TGCGCCAGCAGCCGCGCGGGAGATAACAATGAGCAGTTCTTC. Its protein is CASSRAGDNNEQFF. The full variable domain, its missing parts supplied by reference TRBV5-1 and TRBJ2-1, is KAGVTQTPRYLIKTRGQQVTLSCSPISGHRSVSWYQQTPGQGLQFLFEYFSETQRNKGNFPGRFSGRQFSNSRSEMNVSTLELGDSALYLCASSRAGDNNEQFFGPGTRLTVL.

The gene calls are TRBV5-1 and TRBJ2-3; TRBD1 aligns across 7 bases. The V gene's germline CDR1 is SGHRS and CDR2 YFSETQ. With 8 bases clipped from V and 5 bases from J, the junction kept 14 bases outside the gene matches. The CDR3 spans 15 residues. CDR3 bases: TGCGCCAGTCGTCCTCGACAGGGAAATCGAGATACGCAGTATTTT. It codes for CASRPRQGNRDTQYF. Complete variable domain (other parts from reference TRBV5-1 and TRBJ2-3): KAGVTQTPRYLIKTRGQQVTLSCSPISGHRSVSWYQQTPGQGLQFLFEYFSETQRNKGNFPGRFSGRQFSNSRSEMNVSTLELGDSALYLCASRPRQGNRDTQYFGPGTRLTVL.

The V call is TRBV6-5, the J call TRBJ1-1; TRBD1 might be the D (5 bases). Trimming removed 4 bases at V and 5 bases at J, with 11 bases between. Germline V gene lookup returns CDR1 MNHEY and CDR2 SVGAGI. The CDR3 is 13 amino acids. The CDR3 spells CASSFRVGTEAFF. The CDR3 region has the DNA TGTGCCAGCAGTTTCAGGGTTGGAACTGAAGCTTTCTTT.

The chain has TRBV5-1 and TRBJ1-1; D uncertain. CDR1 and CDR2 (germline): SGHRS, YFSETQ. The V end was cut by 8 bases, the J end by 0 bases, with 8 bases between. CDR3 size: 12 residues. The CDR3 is CASYGMNTEAFF. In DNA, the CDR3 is TGCGCCAGTTACGGAATGAACACTGAAGCTTTCTTT.

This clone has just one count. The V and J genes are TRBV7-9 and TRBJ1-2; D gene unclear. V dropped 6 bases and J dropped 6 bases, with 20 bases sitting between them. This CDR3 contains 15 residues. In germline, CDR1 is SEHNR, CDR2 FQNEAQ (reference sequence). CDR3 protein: CASSLRRVIGDGYTF. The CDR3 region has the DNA TGTGCCAGCAGTCTACGAAGGGTGATTGGGGATGGCTACACCTTC.

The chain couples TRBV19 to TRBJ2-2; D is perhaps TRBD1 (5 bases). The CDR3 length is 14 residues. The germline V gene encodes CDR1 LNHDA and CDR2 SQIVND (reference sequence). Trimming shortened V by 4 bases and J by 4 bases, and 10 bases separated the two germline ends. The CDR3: CASSTGSGTGELFF. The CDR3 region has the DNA TGTGCCAGTAGTACAGGGTCAGGCACCGGGGAGCTGTTTTTT.

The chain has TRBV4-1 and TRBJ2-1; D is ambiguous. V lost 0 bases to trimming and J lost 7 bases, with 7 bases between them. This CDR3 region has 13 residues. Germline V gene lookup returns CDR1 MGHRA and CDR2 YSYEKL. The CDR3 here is CASSQDFLNEQFF. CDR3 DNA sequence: TGCGCCAGCAGCCAAGACTTCCTAAATGAGCAGTTCTTC.

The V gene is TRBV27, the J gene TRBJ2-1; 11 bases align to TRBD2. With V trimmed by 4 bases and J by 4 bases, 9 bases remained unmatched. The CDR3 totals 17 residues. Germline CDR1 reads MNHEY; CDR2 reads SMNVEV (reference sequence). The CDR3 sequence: CASSSYPGLAVYNEQFF. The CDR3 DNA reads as TGTGCCAGCAGTTCTTATCCGGGACTAGCGGTATACAATGAGCAGTTCTTC.

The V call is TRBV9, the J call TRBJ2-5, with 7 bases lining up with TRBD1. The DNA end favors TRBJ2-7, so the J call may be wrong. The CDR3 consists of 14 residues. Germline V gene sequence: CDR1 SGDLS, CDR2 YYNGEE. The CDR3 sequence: CASSVGTGPYEQYF. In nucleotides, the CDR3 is TGTGCCAGCAGCGTAGGGACAGGCCCCTACGAGCAGTACTTC.

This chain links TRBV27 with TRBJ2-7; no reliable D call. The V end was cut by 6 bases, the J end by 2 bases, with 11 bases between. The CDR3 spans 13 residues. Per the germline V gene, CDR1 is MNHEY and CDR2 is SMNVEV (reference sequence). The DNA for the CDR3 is TGTGCCAGCAGCCCGCGCCGGGCCTACGAGCAGTACTTC. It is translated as CASSPRRAYEQYF.

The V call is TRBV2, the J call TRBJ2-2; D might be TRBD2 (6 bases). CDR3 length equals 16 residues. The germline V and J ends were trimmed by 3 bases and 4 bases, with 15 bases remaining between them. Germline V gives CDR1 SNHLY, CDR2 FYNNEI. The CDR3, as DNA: TGTGCCAGCAGTGATAAGGGACTTGATTTCACCGGGGAGCTGTTTTTT. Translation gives CASSDKGLDFTGELFF.

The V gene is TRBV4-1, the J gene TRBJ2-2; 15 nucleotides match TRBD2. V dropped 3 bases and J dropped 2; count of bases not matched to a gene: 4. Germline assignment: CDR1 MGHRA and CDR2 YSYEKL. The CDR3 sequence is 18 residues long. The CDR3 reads CASSQWTSGGANTGELFF. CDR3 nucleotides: TGCGCCAGCAGCCAGTGGACTAGCGGGGGGGCCAACACCGGGGAGCTGTTTTTT.

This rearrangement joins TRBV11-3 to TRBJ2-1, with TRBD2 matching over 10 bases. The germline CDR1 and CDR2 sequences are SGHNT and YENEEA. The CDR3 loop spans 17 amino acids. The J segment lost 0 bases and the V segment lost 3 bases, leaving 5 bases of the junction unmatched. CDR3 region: CASSLGSGGRSYNEQFF. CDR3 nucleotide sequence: TGTGCCAGCAGCTTGGGTAGCGGGGGGCGCTCCTACAATGAGCAGTTCTTC.

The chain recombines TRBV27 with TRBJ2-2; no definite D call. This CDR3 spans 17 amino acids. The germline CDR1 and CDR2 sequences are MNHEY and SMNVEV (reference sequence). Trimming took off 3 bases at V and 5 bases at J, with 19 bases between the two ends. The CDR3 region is CASSLAIQPLGTGELFF. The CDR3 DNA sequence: TGTGCCAGCAGTTTGGCTATTCAGCCTTTAGGGACCGGGGAGCTGTTTTTT.

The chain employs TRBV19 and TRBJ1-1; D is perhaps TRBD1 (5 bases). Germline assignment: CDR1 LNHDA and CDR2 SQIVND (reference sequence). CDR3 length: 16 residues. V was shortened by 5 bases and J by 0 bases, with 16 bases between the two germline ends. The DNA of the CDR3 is TGTGCCAGTAGTGCCCCGGGACCTTCCATGAACACTGAAGCTTTCTTT. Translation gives CASSAPGPSMNTEAFF.

The CDR3 coding sequence is TGTGCCAGCAGCCTAAGTAGCGGGGTTACAGATACGCAGTATTTT. Protein: CASSLSSGVTDTQYF. This chain uses TRBV11-1 with TRBJ2-3; the match to TRBD2 covers 8 bases. The CDR3 has 15 amino acids. With V trimmed by 5 bases and J by 3 bases, 7 bases remained unmatched. Germline loops: CDR1 SGHAT, CDR2 FQDESV (reference sequence).

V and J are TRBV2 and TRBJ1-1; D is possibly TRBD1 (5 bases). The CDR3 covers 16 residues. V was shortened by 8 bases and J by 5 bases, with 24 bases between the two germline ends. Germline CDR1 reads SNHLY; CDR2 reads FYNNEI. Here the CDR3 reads CASGTDSSWGWTEAFF. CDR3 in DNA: TGTGCCAGCGGAACAGATTCCTCGTGGGGGTGGACTGAAGCTTTCTTT.

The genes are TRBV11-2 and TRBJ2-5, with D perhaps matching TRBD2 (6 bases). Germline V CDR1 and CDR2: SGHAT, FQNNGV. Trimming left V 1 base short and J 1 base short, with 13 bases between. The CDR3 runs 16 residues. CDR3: CASSLGSGLIQETQYF. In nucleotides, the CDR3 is TGTGCCAGCAGCTTAGGTTCGGGACTGATCCAAGAGACCCAGTACTTC.

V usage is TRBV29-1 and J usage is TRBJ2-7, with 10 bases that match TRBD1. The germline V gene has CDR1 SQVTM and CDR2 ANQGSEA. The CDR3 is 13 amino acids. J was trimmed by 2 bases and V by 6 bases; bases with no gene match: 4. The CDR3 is CSVAGTGAYEQYF. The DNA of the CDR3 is TGCAGCGTGGCCGGGACAGGGGCCTACGAGCAGTACTTC.

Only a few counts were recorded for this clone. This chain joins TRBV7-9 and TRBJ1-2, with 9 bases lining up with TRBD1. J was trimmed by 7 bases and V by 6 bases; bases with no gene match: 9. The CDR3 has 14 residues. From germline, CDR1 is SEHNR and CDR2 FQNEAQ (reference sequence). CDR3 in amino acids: CASRHRDREGGYTF. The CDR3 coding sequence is TGTGCCAGCAGACACCGGGACAGGGAAGGTGGCTACACCTTC.

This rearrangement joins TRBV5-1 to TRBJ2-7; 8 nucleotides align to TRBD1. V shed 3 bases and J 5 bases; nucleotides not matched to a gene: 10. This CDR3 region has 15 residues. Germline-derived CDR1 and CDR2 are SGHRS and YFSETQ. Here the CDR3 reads CASSSPGTGFDEQYF. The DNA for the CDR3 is TGCGCCAGCAGCTCACCCGGGACAGGATTTGACGAGCAGTACTTC.

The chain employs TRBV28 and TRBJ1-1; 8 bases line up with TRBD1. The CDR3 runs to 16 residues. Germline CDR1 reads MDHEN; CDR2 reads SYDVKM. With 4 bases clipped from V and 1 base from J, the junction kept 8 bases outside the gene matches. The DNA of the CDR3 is TGTGCCAGCAGTTCTCGGACAGGGAGTTGGAACACTGAAGCTTTCTTT. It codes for CASSSRTGSWNTEAFF.

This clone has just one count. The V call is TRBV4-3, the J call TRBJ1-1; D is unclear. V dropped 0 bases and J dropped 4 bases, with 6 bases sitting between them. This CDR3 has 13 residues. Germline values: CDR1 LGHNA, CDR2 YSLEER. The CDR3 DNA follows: TGCGCCAGCAGCCAAGATATCTCCACTGAAGCTTTCTTT. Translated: CASSQDISTEAFF.